Below, one T cell receptor (beta chain) is given with its context. Its antigen is as yet unknown. The data are from a study of cytomegalovirus exposure and HLA in healthy donors. Notes on the study in general: No immune exposure information besides CMV serostatus was available. Later analysis identified 16,000 or so TCR beta sequences associated with HLA alleles, using a false discovery rate threshold of 0.05.

PCR employed 60 Vbeta and 13 Jbeta primers. The assay was immunoSEQ multiplex PCR, and TCRdb's table has in-frame clones only and misses some. The table records 200,000 or so clones, 82% of them present only once. V was cut by 6 bases and J by 8 bases, with 10 bases left in between. The germline gives CDR1 SQVTM, CDR2 ANQGSEA. The CDR3 runs 11 residues. The receptor comes from a boy younger than 10 in good health and CMV-seronegative. V gene TRBV29-1 combines with J gene TRBJ1-4, with D possibly being TRBD1 (5 bases). Sequences were obtained from PBMCs. The CDR3, as DNA: TGCAGCGTAAGGCAGGGAGAAAAACTGTTTTTT. Translated, it gives CSVRQGEKLFF.